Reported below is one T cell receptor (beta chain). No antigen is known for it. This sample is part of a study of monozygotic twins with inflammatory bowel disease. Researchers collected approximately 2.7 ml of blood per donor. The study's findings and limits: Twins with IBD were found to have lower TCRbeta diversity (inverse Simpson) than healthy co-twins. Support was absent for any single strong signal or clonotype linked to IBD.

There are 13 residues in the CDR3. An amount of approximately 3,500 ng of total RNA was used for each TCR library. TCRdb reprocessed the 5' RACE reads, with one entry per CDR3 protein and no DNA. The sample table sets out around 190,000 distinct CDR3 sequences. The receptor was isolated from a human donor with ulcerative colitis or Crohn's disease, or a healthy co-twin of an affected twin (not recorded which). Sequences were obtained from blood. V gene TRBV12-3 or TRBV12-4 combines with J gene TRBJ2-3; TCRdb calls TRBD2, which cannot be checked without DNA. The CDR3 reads CASSSGLMDTQYF.